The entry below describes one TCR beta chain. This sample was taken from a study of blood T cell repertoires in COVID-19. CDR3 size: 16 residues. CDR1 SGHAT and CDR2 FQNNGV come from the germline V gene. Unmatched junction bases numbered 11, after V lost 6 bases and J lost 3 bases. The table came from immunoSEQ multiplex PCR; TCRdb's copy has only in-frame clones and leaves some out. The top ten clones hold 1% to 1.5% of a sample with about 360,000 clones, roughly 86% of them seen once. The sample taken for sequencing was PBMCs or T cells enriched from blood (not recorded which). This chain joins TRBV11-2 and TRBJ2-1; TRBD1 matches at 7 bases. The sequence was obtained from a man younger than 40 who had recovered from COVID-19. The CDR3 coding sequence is TGTGCCAGCAGACTACCGGGACAGAATCTCTACAATGAGCAGTTCTTC. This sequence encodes CASRLPGQNLYNEQFF.